The source of this TCR beta chain is a study of cytomegalovirus exposure and HLA in healthy donors. Study outcomes and limitations: According to a later analysis, most TCR beta chains associated with CMV appeared HLA-restricted. Highly shared sequence variants in one cluster were likely a sequencing artifact.

Both 60 Vbeta primers and 13 Jbeta primers went into the PCR. Assay used: immunoSEQ multiplex PCR; TCRdb lists only in-frame clones, some missing. This sample has about 110,000 clones; around 64% occur once, and the top ten carry around 8.2%. Nominally healthy donors provided the samples, though records likely missed some immune exposures. Germline V gene sequence: CDR1 LGHNA, CDR2 YNFKEQ. CDR3 length: 11 amino acids. V shed 5 bases and J shed 8 bases, with 7 bases lying between them. As for this clone: As yet, its antigen is unknown.

The chain recombines TRBV4-2 with TRBJ2-1; D not resolved. The sequence was collected from a man aged 25-45 years in good health and CMV-seropositive. Sequenced: PBMCs. CDR3: CASSGEYEQFF. The CDR3 DNA reads as TGTGCCAGCAGCGGAGAATATGAGCAGTTCTTC.